A single sample is the source of the 2 T cell receptor beta chains below, sequenced in a study of identical twins. In TCRdb, the 5' RACE reads were re-called with MiXCR into one record per CDR3 protein. Of roughly 250,000 distinct CDR3 sequences in the sample, about an eighth were seen once. Input material: memory (CD45RO+) T cells sorted from blood. The origin of the receptors is a woman aged 18-35 years in good health.

This clonotype occurred a few times. The rearrangement uses TRBV20-1 and TRBJ1-6, with D hard to call. This CDR3 has 14 amino acids. Trimming took off 3 bases at V and 6 bases at J, with 12 bases between the two ends. In germline, CDR1 is DFQATT, CDR2 SNEGSKA (reference sequence). The CDR3 here is CSASLQLPNSPLHF. The CDR3 nucleotides are TGCAGTGCTAGTTTACAGTTACCTAATTCACCCCTCCACTTT.

At least ten counts were recorded for this clonotype. The V and J genes are TRBV2 and TRBJ2-2; D possibly corresponds to TRBD2 (5 bases). Trimming removed 9 bases at V and 4 bases at J, with 12 bases between. Germline CDR1 SNHLY, CDR2 FYNNEI. The length of the CDR3 is 13 residues. Written as DNA, the CDR3 is TGTGCCAGTCAGAGAGAGGGCACCGGGGAGCTGTTTTTT. Translated: CASQREGTGELFF.